This is a list of T cell receptor beta chains from one sample in a study of blood T cell repertoires in COVID-19. Only in-frame clones appear in the TCRdb table, and some are missing; sequencing was by immunoSEQ multiplex PCR. The table records around 110,000 clones, around four fifths of them present only once. The sample was peripheral blood. All receptors come from a man younger than 40 with acute or convalescent COVID-19. The CDR3 runs from the conserved cysteine through the conserved F or W. The D gene is left open where the match is weak. A row's size may be missing; if present it is once, few, many or a size class.

d_call: .; v_call: TRBV15; j_call: TRBJ2-4; clone_size: .; cdr3_nt: TGTGCCACCAGCAGGGCCCAAGGGGTGGCCAAAAACATTCAGTACTTC; cdr3_aa: CATSRAQGVAKNIQYF
d_call: .; v_call: TRBV7-2; j_call: TRBJ2-2; clone_size: once; cdr3_nt: TGTGCCAGCAGCTTACTAGTTTCCGCCGGGGAGCTGTTTTTT; cdr3_aa: CASSLLVSAGELFF
d_call: TRBD2; v_call: TRBV5-5; j_call: TRBJ2-1; clone_size: .; cdr3_nt: TGTGCCAGCAGCTTGCACGGAGCGGGAATAGGGGTCTACAATGAGCAGTTCTTC; cdr3_aa: CASSLHGAGIGVYNEQFF
d_call: .; v_call: TRBV2; j_call: TRBJ1-1; clone_size: many; cdr3_nt: TGTGCCAGCAGTGAAAGCGAGGTTTTGATGAACACTGAAGCTTTCTTT; cdr3_aa: CASSESEVLMNTEAFF
d_call: .; v_call: TRBV30; j_call: TRBJ2-6; clone_size: .; cdr3_nt: TGTGCCTGGACTGTCTCAGTCTCTGGGGCCAACGTCCTGACTTTC; cdr3_aa: CAWTVSVSGANVLTF
d_call: .; v_call: TRBV4-1; j_call: TRBJ1-1; clone_size: .; cdr3_nt: TGCGCCAGCAGCCAAGATTCAGGCCGGACTGAAGCTTTCTTT; cdr3_aa: CASSQDSGRTEAFF
d_call: TRBD2; v_call: TRBV6-4; j_call: TRBJ2-1; clone_size: .; cdr3_nt: TGTGCCAGCAGTGCGGGGGGGTCCCCCTACAATGAGCAGTTCTTC; cdr3_aa: CASSAGGSPYNEQFF
d_call: TRBD2; v_call: TRBV27; j_call: TRBJ2-1; clone_size: .; cdr3_nt: TGTGCCAGCAGTGAAAGCGGGGAGGCCTACAATGAGCAGTTCTTC; cdr3_aa: CASSESGEAYNEQFF
d_call: .; v_call: TRBV5-8; j_call: TRBJ1-1; clone_size: .; cdr3_nt: TGTGCCAGCCGCCTACGGGGGATGAACACTGAAGCTTTCTTT; cdr3_aa: CASRLRGMNTEAFF
d_call: .; v_call: TRBV30; j_call: TRBJ1-1; clone_size: .; cdr3_nt: TGTGCCTGGAGCGCTAGCGCGAACACTGAAGCTTTCTTT; cdr3_aa: CAWSASANTEAFF
d_call: TRBD2; v_call: TRBV2; j_call: TRBJ2-7; clone_size: .; cdr3_nt: TGTGCCGTTCGGGGGGGAGGGTCCTACGAGCAGTACTTC; cdr3_aa: CAVRGGGSYEQYF
d_call: TRBD2; v_call: TRBV3-1/TRBV3-2; j_call: TRBJ2-1; clone_size: .; cdr3_nt: TGTGCCAGCAGCCAATTGGGACTAGCGGGGGGGCTTATGAATGAGCAGTTCTTC; cdr3_aa: CASSQLGLAGGLMNEQFF
d_call: .; v_call: TRBV5-1; j_call: TRBJ1-1; clone_size: .; cdr3_nt: TGCGCCAGCAGCTTACCTCTAGGGAACACTGAAGCTTTCTTT; cdr3_aa: CASSLPLGNTEAFF
d_call: .; v_call: TRBV6-5; j_call: TRBJ1-1; clone_size: .; cdr3_nt: TGTGCCAGCAGTTACTCAGCGGGGGCGAGCACTGAAGCTTTCTTT; cdr3_aa: CASSYSAGASTEAFF
d_call: .; v_call: TRBV7-8; j_call: TRBJ2-1; clone_size: .; cdr3_nt: TGTGCCAGCAGCTTAGGGGGGGAGATGTACAATGAGCAGTTCTTC; cdr3_aa: CASSLGGEMYNEQFF
d_call: TRBD1; v_call: TRBV14; j_call: TRBJ2-1; clone_size: .; cdr3_nt: TGTGCCAGCAGCCCCTGGACAGGGACGAAAACAGGCAATGAGCAGTTCTTC; cdr3_aa: CASSPWTGTKTGNEQFF
d_call: .; v_call: TRBV5-1; j_call: TRBJ1-2; clone_size: .; cdr3_nt: TGCGCCAGCAGCTTGACCCCGACACGTAACGTCTATGGCTACACCTTC; cdr3_aa: CASSLTPTRNVYGYTF
d_call: .; v_call: TRBV6-6; j_call: TRBJ1-2; clone_size: .; cdr3_nt: TGTGCCAGCAGTTACGACGGGGGGGTTTCGGGTTATGGCTACACCTTC; cdr3_aa: CASSYDGGVSGYGYTF
d_call: .; v_call: TRBV7-2; j_call: TRBJ1-6; clone_size: .; cdr3_nt: TGTGCCAGCAGCTTAAACGCCAGGTCCTTAAATTCACCCCTCCACTTT; cdr3_aa: CASSLNARSLNSPLHF
d_call: TRBD2; v_call: TRBV7-8; j_call: TRBJ2-1; clone_size: .; cdr3_nt: TGTGCCAGCAGCTTAGCCGGCGGGGGAGAATCCTACAATGAGCAGTTCTTC; cdr3_aa: CASSLAGGGESYNEQFF
d_call: .; v_call: TRBV2; j_call: TRBJ2-5; clone_size: .; cdr3_nt: TGTGCCAGCAGACCGACTAGTTTGGCCCGAGAGACCCAGTACTTC; cdr3_aa: CASRPTSLARETQYF
d_call: TRBD2; v_call: TRBV4-2; j_call: TRBJ2-3; clone_size: .; cdr3_nt: TGTGCCAGCAGCTCGGAGGGGGGACTAGCCGATTGGACAGATACGCAGTATTTT; cdr3_aa: CASSSEGGLADWTDTQYF
d_call: TRBD1; v_call: TRBV11-3; j_call: TRBJ2-1; clone_size: .; cdr3_nt: TGTGCCAGCAGCTCCCTAAGACAGGGCCAGGGCTACAATGAGCAGTTCTTC; cdr3_aa: CASSSLRQGQGYNEQFF
d_call: TRBD1; v_call: TRBV6-6; j_call: TRBJ2-7; clone_size: .; cdr3_nt: TGTGCCAGCAGCTCGGACAGGGTGACCTACGAGCAGTACTTC; cdr3_aa: CASSSDRVTYEQYF
d_call: TRBD1; v_call: TRBV19; j_call: TRBJ2-5; clone_size: .; cdr3_nt: TGTGCCAGTAGAGCGACAGGGGGAAGTATCCAAGAGACCCAGTACTTC; cdr3_aa: CASRATGGSIQETQYF
d_call: .; v_call: TRBV29-1; j_call: TRBJ1-2; clone_size: once; cdr3_nt: TGCAGCGTTGAAGATCGGAGCAGGGGAAGGTATGGCTACACCTTC; cdr3_aa: CSVEDRSRGRYGYTF
d_call: TRBD1; v_call: TRBV27; j_call: TRBJ1-2; clone_size: .; cdr3_nt: TGTGCCAGCAGCCCGACAGGGGCTGGCTATGGCTACACCTTC; cdr3_aa: CASSPTGAGYGYTF
d_call: TRBD2; v_call: TRBV11-1; j_call: TRBJ2-3; clone_size: .; cdr3_nt: TGTGCCAGCAGCTCCCCTAGCGGGAGGACAGATACGCAGTATTTT; cdr3_aa: CASSSPSGRTDTQYF
d_call: TRBD1; v_call: TRBV7-3; j_call: TRBJ2-3; clone_size: once; cdr3_nt: TGTGCCAGCGCCCGACAGGGTCTCAGCACAGATACGCAGTATTTT; cdr3_aa: CASARQGLSTDTQYF
d_call: .; v_call: TRBV7-9; j_call: TRBJ1-4; clone_size: .; cdr3_nt: TGTGCCAGCAGCTTCCTGGACAGTGAAAAACTGTTTTTT; cdr3_aa: CASSFLDSEKLFF
d_call: TRBD2; v_call: TRBV4-1; j_call: TRBJ2-1; clone_size: .; cdr3_nt: TGCGCCAGCAGCCGCACTAGCGGGGGAGGCAATGAGCAGTTCTTC; cdr3_aa: CASSRTSGGGNEQFF
d_call: TRBD1; v_call: TRBV6-2/TRBV6-3; j_call: TRBJ2-5; clone_size: .; cdr3_nt: TGTGCCAGCAGTTACCGACAGGGGGCGAGAGAGACCCAGTACTTC; cdr3_aa: CASSYRQGARETQYF
d_call: TRBD2; v_call: TRBV6-4; j_call: TRBJ2-3; clone_size: .; cdr3_nt: TGTGCCAGCAGTGACTCAGCGGGAGGGCCAGATACGCAGTATTTT; cdr3_aa: CASSDSAGGPDTQYF
d_call: .; v_call: TRBV6-5; j_call: TRBJ1-2; clone_size: .; cdr3_nt: TGTGCCAGCAGTTACGGAGGCACGGGGGGCTACACCTTC; cdr3_aa: CASSYGGTGGYTF
d_call: TRBD1; v_call: TRBV10-3; j_call: TRBJ1-6; clone_size: .; cdr3_nt: TGTGCCATCAGCCATCAACCCGGGACAGGGGCATCACCCCTCCACTTT; cdr3_aa: CAISHQPGTGASPLHF
d_call: .; v_call: TRBV7-2; j_call: TRBJ1-2; clone_size: .; cdr3_nt: TGTGCCAGCAGCTTAACGGGAGCTAACTATGGCTACACCTTC; cdr3_aa: CASSLTGANYGYTF
d_call: .; v_call: TRBV27; j_call: TRBJ1-6; clone_size: .; cdr3_nt: TGTGCCAGCAGTTTCGTGGGGGGTAATTCACCCCTCCACTTT; cdr3_aa: CASSFVGGNSPLHF
d_call: .; v_call: TRBV19; j_call: TRBJ1-2; clone_size: .; cdr3_nt: TGTGCCAGTAGGTCTACCAAATTCGGCTATGGCTACACCTTC; cdr3_aa: CASRSTKFGYGYTF
d_call: TRBD2; v_call: TRBV5-1; j_call: TRBJ2-5; clone_size: .; cdr3_nt: TGCGCCAGCAGCTCGGGACACTCGACTAGCGGCCAAGAGACCCAGTACTTC; cdr3_aa: CASSSGHSTSGQETQYF
d_call: .; v_call: TRBV10-3; j_call: TRBJ1-1; clone_size: .; cdr3_nt: TGTGCCATCAGTGAGAGGGGGACTGAAGCTTTCTTT; cdr3_aa: CAISERGTEAFF
d_call: .; v_call: TRBV7-9; j_call: TRBJ1-1; clone_size: few; cdr3_nt: TGTGCCAGCAGTTCTAGGGGTTTTGGAGCTTTCTTT; cdr3_aa: CASSSRGFGAFF
d_call: .; v_call: TRBV3-1/TRBV3-2; j_call: TRBJ2-2; clone_size: .; cdr3_nt: TGTGCCAGCAGCCCTATTGTGGGGCCCGGGGAGCTGTTTTTT; cdr3_aa: CASSPIVGPGELFF
d_call: TRBD2; v_call: TRBV12-5; j_call: TRBJ2-2; clone_size: .; cdr3_nt: TGTGCTAGTGGTTTGGAGCGGGGGCCTGTCCCCGGGGAGCTGTTTTTT; cdr3_aa: CASGLERGPVPGELFF
d_call: TRBD2; v_call: TRBV19; j_call: TRBJ2-1; clone_size: once; cdr3_nt: TGTGCCAGTAGTAAGCGGGGGGGCCCGTACAATGAGCAGTTCTTC; cdr3_aa: CASSKRGGPYNEQFF
d_call: .; v_call: TRBV6-5; j_call: TRBJ2-2; clone_size: .; cdr3_nt: TGTGCCAGCAGTTACGACGGGGCCGGGGAGCTGTTTTTT; cdr3_aa: CASSYDGAGELFF
d_call: TRBD1; v_call: TRBV14; j_call: TRBJ2-7; clone_size: few; cdr3_nt: TGTGCCAGCAGCCATGACTCCGGGACAGACTACGAGCAGTACTTC; cdr3_aa: CASSHDSGTDYEQYF
d_call: .; v_call: TRBV7-8; j_call: TRBJ2-1; clone_size: .; cdr3_nt: TGTGCCAGCAGCCTCGGCAATGAGCAGTTCTTC; cdr3_aa: CASSLGNEQFF
d_call: .; v_call: TRBV7-9; j_call: TRBJ1-2; clone_size: .; cdr3_nt: TGTGCCAGCAGCAAACAGATATCCGCTGGCTACACCTTC; cdr3_aa: CASSKQISAGYTF
d_call: TRBD1; v_call: TRBV5-6; j_call: TRBJ1-4; clone_size: .; cdr3_nt: TGTGCCAGCAGCTTGGGGAAAGATAGGGACAGGCGCATTGAAAAACTGTTTTTT; cdr3_aa: CASSLGKDRDRRIEKLFF
d_call: .; v_call: TRBV2; j_call: TRBJ1-5; clone_size: .; cdr3_nt: TGTGCCAGCAGTGTACAGGGTCATAGCAATCAGCCCCAGCATTTT; cdr3_aa: CASSVQGHSNQPQHF
d_call: .; v_call: TRBV5-1; j_call: TRBJ2-5; clone_size: .; cdr3_nt: TGCGCCAGCACTGGATCGGGGGATACGCGAGAGACCCAGTACTTC; cdr3_aa: CASTGSGDTRETQYF
d_call: .; v_call: TRBV6-6; j_call: TRBJ1-1; clone_size: .; cdr3_nt: TGTGCCAGCAGTTACCAGTTGAACACTGAAGCTTTCTTT; cdr3_aa: CASSYQLNTEAFF
d_call: .; v_call: TRBV6-1; j_call: TRBJ1-1; clone_size: .; cdr3_nt: TGTGCCAGCAGTGGGGGCAGGGGCCGGCTGAACACTGAAGCTTTCTTT; cdr3_aa: CASSGGRGRLNTEAFF
d_call: .; v_call: TRBV7-9; j_call: TRBJ1-5; clone_size: .; cdr3_nt: TGTGCCAGCACCACTGGGGGGGCCAATCAGCCCCAGCATTTT; cdr3_aa: CASTTGGANQPQHF
d_call: .; v_call: TRBV12-3/TRBV12-4; j_call: TRBJ1-2; clone_size: .; cdr3_nt: TGTGCCAGCAGGTCGGAGAGTAACTATGGCTACACCTTC; cdr3_aa: CASRSESNYGYTF
d_call: .; v_call: TRBV6-5; j_call: TRBJ1-2; clone_size: .; cdr3_nt: TGTGCCAGCAGTCCGCCGGGCAGGGACTATGGCTACACCTTC; cdr3_aa: CASSPPGRDYGYTF
d_call: .; v_call: TRBV6-2/TRBV6-3; j_call: TRBJ2-3; clone_size: .; cdr3_nt: TGTGCCAGCAGCGAGGGGACTAGCACAGATACGCAGTATTTT; cdr3_aa: CASSEGTSTDTQYF